This entry describes one T cell receptor (beta chain). The data stem from a study of CD8 T cells in Susac syndrome. Reverse transcription of roughly 0.45 to 1 ug RNA was carried out with random hexamers. TCRdb re-analysed the immunoSEQ multiplex PCR reads in MiXCR, keeping a single row per CDR3 protein. The repertoire has 170,000 or so distinct CDR3 sequences, roughly 94% of them found once; the top ten carry 0.099%. FACS was used to enrich TEMRA cells, whereas the CD8+ and CD4+ T cells were obtained by negative isolation. This CDR3 region has 15 residues. The ends were cut back, 0 bases at V and 7 bases at J, with 13 bases in the middle. The germline gives CDR1 SEHNR, CDR2 FQNEAQ (reference sequence).

This receptor was obtained from a human donor with Susac syndrome. The material sequenced was CD4+ T cells from PBMCs. The V gene is TRBV7-9, the J gene TRBJ2-1; a weak D match, TRBD1 (6 bases). The CDR3 here is CASSLALRTVNEQFF. The CDR3 DNA reads TGTGCCAGCAGCTTAGCGCTAAGGACAGTTAATGAGCAGTTCTTC.